This T cell receptor (beta chain) was captured by sequencing in a study of neurological immune-mediated disorders. This clonotype showed up many times. What it binds is not known. TCRdb re-called the 5' RACE reads through MiXCR, storing one row per CDR3 protein. Of tens of thousands of distinct CDR3 sequences listed, 3.5% to 5% are singletons. Findings and caveats of the study: Among expanded clones, no CDR3 amino acid sequences were shared across subjects, a pattern suggesting private repertoires in all groups.

For the unsorted libraries, 2 million PBMCs stored at -80 C served as input. Per the germline V gene, CDR1 is KGHDR and CDR2 is SFDVKD. CDR3 length: 14 amino acids. Trimming removed 7 bases from V and 6 bases from J; junction bases left unmatched: 8. The receptor's source is a woman aged 60-75 years with multiple sclerosis. The chain couples TRBV24-1 to TRBJ2-1; 7 bases are a match to TRBD1. The sequenced sample was PBMCs. The CDR3 DNA reads as TGTGCCACCAGCCAACTCGGGACAGCCAATGAGCAGTTCTTC. It yields the protein CATSQLGTANEQFF.